These T cell receptor beta chains were read from a single sample in a study of T-cell reconstitution after alpha-beta-depleted transplantation in children. TCRdb re-derived calls from the PCR reads in MiXCR, one entry per CDR3 protein. The sample records 250,000 to 350,000 distinct CDR3 sequences, nearly 10% being singletons. The sample here was PBMCs from the stem cell graft donor, taken from the stem cell graft. Receptors were obtained from a human donor who donated a stem cell graft to a child with SCID. CDR3s include the opening cysteine and the closing phenylalanine or tryptophan. Fields, in order: V gene, J gene, D gene, clone size, CDR3 protein, CDR3 DNA. D genes are given only for firm matches. The size field is filled for only some rows; it gives once, few, many or a size class.

TRBV7-6	TRBJ2-7	NA	few	CASSLTVDGYEQYF	TGTGCCAGCAGCCTGACAGTGGACGGGTACGAGCAGTACTTC
TRBV7-8	TRBJ1-5	NA	NA	CASSLYSRANQPQHF	TGTGCCAGCAGCTTATACTCTAGAGCCAATCAGCCCCAGCATTTT
TRBV5-6	TRBJ2-3	NA	few	CASSLTATDTQYF	TGTGCCAGCAGCTTGACAGCCACAGATACGCAGTATTTT
TRBV10-3	TRBJ2-5	NA	few	CAISEPQRGETQYF	TGTGCCATCAGTGAGCCCCAAAGGGGAGAGACCCAGTACTTC
TRBV18	TRBJ2-7	NA	few	CASSPPQGPYSYEQYF	TGTGCCAGCTCACCACCGCAGGGACCATACTCCTACGAGCAGTACTTC
TRBV14	TRBJ2-3	TRBD1	many	CASSRDRGQDTQYF	TGTGCCAGCAGCCGGGACAGGGGGCAAGATACGCAGTATTTT
TRBV24-1	TRBJ2-3	TRBD1	NA	CATSGMGQGGTDTQYF	TGTGCCACCAGTGGTATGGGACAGGGGGGCACAGATACGCAGTATTTT
TRBV12-3/TRBV12-4	TRBJ1-2	NA	few	CASSLARSFLSGHYGYTF	TGTGCCAGCAGTTTAGCGCGGTCATTCCTTTCCGGGCACTATGGCTACACCTTC
TRBV7-3	TRBJ1-1	TRBD1	NA	CASSLGQGATGTEAFF	TGTGCCAGCAGCTTGGGACAGGGGGCAACGGGCACTGAAGCTTTCTTT
TRBV7-9	TRBJ1-2	NA	many	CASSLVSSFYGYTF	TGTGCCAGCAGCTTAGTCAGTTCATTTTATGGCTACACCTTC
TRBV2	TRBJ2-7	NA	few	CASSEDPSYEQYF	TGTGCCAGCAGTGAAGACCCCTCCTACGAGCAGTACTTC
TRBV6-5	TRBJ1-2	NA	NA	CASSYGRDRSYGYTF	TGTGCCAGCAGTTACGGACGCGACAGATCCTATGGCTACACCTTC
TRBV27	TRBJ2-7	NA	many	CASSINQGGTYEQYF	TGTGCCAGCTCTATCAACCAGGGGGGTACCTACGAGCAGTACTTC
TRBV20-1	TRBJ2-7	NA	many	CSARQGSTYEQYF	TGCAGTGCTAGACAGGGGAGTACCTACGAGCAGTACTTC
TRBV2	TRBJ2-7	NA	NA	CASFGGYF	TGTGCCAGCTTCGGAGGGTACTTC
TRBV10-3	TRBJ2-3	TRBD2	NA	CAIRRGLAGVGDTQYF	TGTGCCATCAGGAGAGGGCTAGCGGGGGTAGGAGATACGCAGTATTTT
TRBV7-9	TRBJ1-1	TRBD1	NA	CASSESLGQGRNTEAFF	TGTGCCAGCAGCGAGTCCCTGGGACAGGGGCGGAACACTGAAGCTTTCTTT
TRBV12-3/TRBV12-4	TRBJ2-1	TRBD2	few	CASRFGTSGTSGYNEQFF	TGTGCCAGCAGGTTTGGGACCTCCGGGACTAGCGGGTACAATGAGCAGTTCTTC
TRBV5-4	TRBJ1-2	NA	NA	CASSLSGQNYGYTF	TGTGCCAGCAGCTTGTCCGGACAGAACTATGGCTACACCTTC
TRBV4-2	TRBJ1-2	NA	few	CASSQDDGYGYTF	TGTGCCAGCAGCCAAGATGACGGCTATGGCTACACCTTC
TRBV20-1	TRBJ2-1	TRBD1	NA	CSAPLPGQGYNEQFF	TGCAGTGCCCCCCTCCCGGGACAGGGATACAATGAGCAGTTCTTC
TRBV12-5	TRBJ2-1	TRBD2	many	CASGQAGTSGGNEQFF	TGTGCTAGTGGCCAGGCCGGGACTAGCGGGGGCAATGAGCAGTTCTTC
TRBV4-1	TRBJ1-5	NA	NA	CASSQHGGNQPQHF	TGCGCCAGCAGCCAGCACGGGGGCAATCAGCCCCAGCATTTT
TRBV5-1	TRBJ2-7	NA	few	CASRQNLDSYEQYF	TGCGCCAGCAGGCAGAACTTAGACTCCTACGAGCAGTACTTC
TRBV6-5	TRBJ2-7	NA	many	CASSYSATVSYEQYF	TGTGCCAGCAGTTACTCGGCGACAGTATCCTACGAGCAGTACTTC
TRBV5-1	TRBJ2-7	NA	NA	CASNWDGSSYEQYF	TGCGCCAGCAACTGGGATGGGAGCTCCTACGAGCAGTACTTC
TRBV2	TRBJ2-4	NA	NA	CASSGMGGWAKNIQYF	TGTGCCAGCAGTGGGATGGGGGGCTGGGCCAAAAACATTCAGTACTTC
TRBV20-1	TRBJ2-7	NA	few	CSALNGGDFSYEQYF	TGCAGTGCCCTCAACGGAGGGGATTTCTCCTACGAGCAGTACTTC
TRBV12-3/TRBV12-4	TRBJ2-5	NA	NA	CASSFAGTQETQYF	TGTGCCAGCAGTTTTGCAGGGACCCAAGAGACCCAGTACTTC